A selection of T cell receptor beta chains follows, all from one sample in a study of CD8 T cells in ankylosing spondylitis. Each CDR3 protein gets one entry after TCRdb re-called the 5' RACE reads with MiXCR. The sample consists of about 540,000 distinct CDR3 sequences, roughly an eighth of them appearing once. Sequenced input: blood, either unsorted or a sorted T cell fraction (not recorded which). The receptors originated from a male donor with ankylosing spondylitis. CDR3s include the opening cysteine and the closing phenylalanine or tryptophan. The order of the fields is CDR3 length, D gene, clone size, V gene, J gene, CDR3 DNA, CDR3 protein. A D gene is named only where the DNA matches it firmly. Clone size is not always given. Where it is, it says once, few, many or a class for expanded clones.

>16|-|-|TRBV11-2|TRBJ2-7
TGTGCCAGCAGCTTAGTGGCACGCGGCGCTCCCTACGAGCAGTACTTC
CASSLVARGAPYEQYF
>14|TRBD1|few|TRBV2|TRBJ2-1
TGTGCCAGCAGTCCACGGACAGGGGCGAATGAGCAGTTCTTC
CASSPRTGANEQFF
>14|TRBD2|-|TRBV10-3|TRBJ2-7
TGTGCCATCAGTGTGGCTAGCGGGATCTACGAGCAGTACTTC
CAISVASGIYEQYF
>13|-|-|TRBV20-1|TRBJ1-3
TGCAGTTCCCTTCGGGACTCTGGAAACACCATATATTTT
CSSLRDSGNTIYF
>15|-|few|TRBV5-1|TRBJ2-5
TGCGCCAGCAGCCCCGGGAGGGGGCATCAAGAGACCCAGTACTTC
CASSPGRGHQETQYF
>16|TRBD1|few|TRBV14|TRBJ2-2
TGTGCCAGCAGCCGCCGGCAGGGGGCTAACACCGGGGAGCTGTTTTTT
CASSRRQGANTGELFF
>13|-|-|TRBV11-2|TRBJ2-1
TGTGCCAGCAGTCCTTGGAGGTTCAATGAGCAGTTCTTC
CASSPWRFNEQFF
>17|TRBD2|-|TRBV12-3/TRBV12-4|TRBJ2-2
TGTGCCAGCAGTTTGGGGCTAGCGGGATTGAACACCGGGGAGCTGTTTTTT
CASSLGLAGLNTGELFF
>13|TRBD1|few|TRBV2|TRBJ1-5
TGTGCCAGCAGGGGACAGTCAAATCAGCCCCAGCATTTT
CASRGQSNQPQHF
>16|TRBD2|few|TRBV5-5|TRBJ2-3
TGTGCCAGCAGCCGAGGGACTAGCGGGAGGGTAGATACGCAGTATTTT
CASSRGTSGRVDTQYF
>12|-|-|TRBV15|TRBJ2-1
TGTGCCACCAGCCTCGTTTCAGGTGAGCAGTTCTTC
CATSLVSGEQFF
>15|TRBD1|many|TRBV14|TRBJ2-1
TGTGCCAGCAGTCGTGGACAGGGGGCGTACAATGAGCAGTTCTTC
CASSRGQGAYNEQFF
>16|TRBD1|-|TRBV29-1|TRBJ2-1
TGCAGCGTTGGGGCGGGACAGGCATTAGAGATCAATGAGCAGTTCTTC
CSVGAGQALEINEQFF
>11|-|-|TRBV20-1|TRBJ2-3
TGCAGTGCCCGGAGTGCAGATACGCAGTATTTT
CSARSADTQYF
>19|TRBD2|few|TRBV6-1|TRBJ2-7
TGTGCCAGCAGACCCAGACTAGCGGGAGGCCAACCAATATCCTACGAGCAGTACTTC
CASRPRLAGGQPISYEQYF
>16|-|-|TRBV20-1|TRBJ1-1
TGCAGTGCTAGAGGAGCTAGGGGAAAGGGATCCACTGAAGCTTTCTTT
CSARGARGKGSTEAFF
>13|-|many|TRBV2|TRBJ2-1
TGTGCCACGGGCCTCACCCTATACAATGAGCAGTTCTTC
CATGLTLYNEQFF
>19|-|-|TRBV24-1|TRBJ2-2
TGTGCCACCAGTGATCCCACGGGCCTCAGGGGCGAGAACACCGGGGAGCTGTTTTTT
CATSDPTGLRGENTGELFF
>12|TRBD1|few|TRBV7-8|TRBJ2-7
TGTGCCAGCAGCTTTACAGGGGACGAGCAGTACTTC
CASSFTGDEQYF
>13|-|-|TRBV2|TRBJ2-3
TGTGCCAGCAGTGTTGCGGAGGCAGATACGCAGTATTTT
CASSVAEADTQYF
>15|TRBD2|-|TRBV29-1|TRBJ2-3
TGCAGCGTCGGAGCAACTAGCGGGAGTAGTTCAACGCAGTATTTT
CSVGATSGSSSTQYF
>15|-|many|TRBV5-1|TRBJ2-1
TGCGCCAGCAGCAGTACAGGGCTGGGACTGGATGAGCAGTTCTTC
CASSSTGLGLDEQFF
>13|-|-|TRBV20-1|TRBJ2-5
TGCAGTGCTAGAGGGCCACTACAAGAGACCCAGTACTTC
CSARGPLQETQYF
>16|TRBD2|few|TRBV9|TRBJ2-3
TGTGCCAGCAGCGTTGGGGGGGGACTGAGCACAGATACGCAGTATTTT
CASSVGGGLSTDTQYF
>13|-|few|TRBV14|TRBJ2-1
TGTGCCAGCAGCCAAGTTCAAATCAATGAGCAGTTCTTC
CASSQVQINEQFF
>14|-|many|TRBV12-3/TRBV12-4|TRBJ2-1
TGTGCCATCGACTCCGGGCGGGCCTACAATGAGCAGTTCTTC
CAIDSGRAYNEQFF
>15|TRBD2|few|TRBV6-1|TRBJ2-5
TGTGCCAGCAGACCACGGACTAGCGGGAGGGAGACCCAGTACTTC
CASRPRTSGRETQYF
>16|TRBD2|few|TRBV5-6|TRBJ2-2
TGTGCCAGCAGGTCGACTAGCGGCGAAGGGTACGGGGAGCTGTTTTTT
CASRSTSGEGYGELFF
>13|-|-|TRBV5-1|TRBJ2-5
TGCGCCAGCAGCTACCTGTACCAAGAGACCCAGTACTTC
CASSYLYQETQYF
>14|TRBD2|-|TRBV20-1|TRBJ2-1
TGCAGTGCTCCTAGCGGAGCTTCCTACAATGAGCAGTTCTTC
CSAPSGASYNEQFF
>17|-|-|TRBV27|TRBJ1-1
TGTGCCAGCAGTTTACAAGGGATCCAGGACCGAAACACTGAAGCTTTCTTT
CASSLQGIQDRNTEAFF
>15|TRBD1|many|TRBV5-1|TRBJ1-4
TGCGCCAGCAGCTTCCCGGACAGGGAGAATGAAAAACTGTTTTTT
CASSFPDRENEKLFF
>16|TRBD1|few|TRBV18|TRBJ1-4
TGTGCCAGCTCACCTGAACCATTACAGGGGTATGAAAAACTGTTTTTT
CASSPEPLQGYEKLFF
>15|TRBD2|-|TRBV5-1|TRBJ2-2
TGCGCCAGCAGTACCGGGACTAGCGGCACCGGGGAGCTGTTTTTT
CASSTGTSGTGELFF
>14|-|once|TRBV5-1|TRBJ2-6
TGCGCCAGCAGCGGGAACTCTGGGGCCCACGTCCTGACTTTC
CASSGNSGAHVLTF
>16|TRBD2|few|TRBV20-1|TRBJ2-7
TGCAGTGCTAGAGGGACTAGCGGGATGAGTGTCTACGAGCAGTACTTC
CSARGTSGMSVYEQYF
>15|TRBD2|-|TRBV6-2/TRBV6-3|TRBJ2-1
TGTGCCAGCACTCTCGGAGTAGCGGGGATCAATGAGCAGTTCTTC
CASTLGVAGINEQFF
>15|TRBD2|many|TRBV5-1|TRBJ2-1
TGCGCCAGCAGCTTGGGACTAGCGGGAGAGGGTGAGCAGTTCTTC
CASSLGLAGEGEQFF
>15|-|-|TRBV6-2/TRBV6-3|TRBJ1-2
TGTGCCAGCAGCCTGGACGGTCTTGTCATCGATGGCTACACCTTC
CASSLDGLVIDGYTF
>14|-|few|TRBV20-1|TRBJ2-3
TGCAGTGCCAGCCCGGGACACTACACAGATACGCAGTATTTT
CSASPGHYTDTQYF
>17|TRBD2|many|TRBV24-1|TRBJ2-2
TGTGCCACCAGTGACCCTAGCGGGACTTCGAACACCGGGGAGCTGTTTTTT
CATSDPSGTSNTGELFF
>16|-|few|TRBV3-1|TRBJ2-1
TGTGCCAGCAGCCAGTTGGGACTTACCCTCCCCAATGAGCAGTTCTTC
CASSQLGLTLPNEQFF
>15|-|few|TRBV5-1|TRBJ2-6
TGCGCCAGCAGCTACAGGGTGTCTGGGGCCAACGTCCTGACTTTC
CASSYRVSGANVLTF
>12|-|many|TRBV29-1|TRBJ1-2
TGCAGCGCTCAAGCGGCTAACTATGGCTACACCTTC
CSAQAANYGYTF
>15|-|few|TRBV11-2|TRBJ2-2
TGTGCCAGCAGCTCACGCGGGTTAAGGACCGGGGAGCTGTTTTTT
CASSSRGLRTGELFF
>11|TRBD2|few|TRBV24-1|TRBJ2-1
TGTGCCACCAGTTTAGCGGGGCCACAGTTCTTC
CATSLAGPQFF
>13|TRBD2|-|TRBV20-1|TRBJ2-2
TGCAGTGCTAGTAGCGGGATGACCGGGGAGCTGTTTTTT
CSASSGMTGELFF
>14|-|many|TRBV5-1|TRBJ2-2
TGCGCCAGCATGCGGGGACAGAACACCGGGGAGCTGTTTTTT
CASMRGQNTGELFF
>16|TRBD1|many|TRBV10-3|TRBJ1-1
TGTGCCATCAGCCCCTTAGGACAGGGGGTGAACACTGAAGCTTTCTTT
CAISPLGQGVNTEAFF
>14|-|few|TRBV20-1|TRBJ2-3
TGCAGCGCGAATCCGGGACTTCGCACAGATACGCAGTATTTT
CSANPGLRTDTQYF
>14|-|many|TRBV5-1|TRBJ1-1
TGCGCCAGCAGCTTGGGGGCAGGGTCGACTGAAGCTTTCTTT
CASSLGAGSTEAFF
>17|-|few|TRBV20-1|TRBJ2-3
TGCAGTGCTAGGCCCCCTGGCGGGACGGGAGGCACAGATACGCAGTATTTT
CSARPPGGTGGTDTQYF